The 15 T cell receptor beta chains below all came from one sample that was sequenced in a study of shared T cell receptors in the human thymus. TCRdb's table, derived via immunoSEQ multiplex PCR, lists solely in-frame clones and lacks some. Here the sample spans some 640,000 clones, around 87% being singletons. This sample also appeared in a second study, on human thymus T cells.

Sequences were obtained from thymocytes. The receptors shown here come from a boy under two years old with a congenital heart defect.

This clone was seen a single time. The chain couples TRBV30 to TRBJ2-5; 11 nucleotides align to TRBD2. The CDR3 extends over 16 amino acids. Germline lookup yields CDR1 GTSNPN and CDR2 SVGIG (reference sequence). V lost 2 bases, J lost 6 bases, and 11 bases stayed unmatched. CDR3 DNA: TGTGCCTGGAGTCCGGAAACTAGCGGGGGTTGGCAGACCCAGTACTTC. This gives the protein CAWSPETSGGWQTQYF.

CDR3 DNA sequence: TGTGCCAGCAGTGAAAGAGACAGGGGTACCTACGAGCAGTACTTC. It is translated as CASSERDRGTYEQYF. The gene calls are TRBV25-1 and TRBJ2-7; 8 nucleotides agree with TRBD1. This CDR3 has 15 amino acids. The V gene's germline CDR1 is MGHDK and CDR2 SYGVNS. After removal of 2 bases from V and 2 bases from J, the junction contained 5 bases not matched to a gene.

Concerning this clone: A read error may account for a junction end that differs from germline. The rearrangement uses TRBV7-9 and TRBJ2-1; 7 nucleotides align to TRBD1. Germline loops: CDR1 SEHNR, CDR2 FQNEAQ (reference sequence). This CDR3 is 14 amino acids long. CDR3 nucleotides: TGTGCCAGCAGCTTAGGACAGGGATACAGTGAGCAGTTCTTC. Its translation: CASSLGQGYSEQFF.

This clone has more than one count but fewer than ten. The gene calls are TRBV14 and TRBJ1-1, with D hard to call. This CDR3 is built from 15 residues. The germline gives CDR1 SGHDN, CDR2 FVKESK. V was cut by 1 base and J by 3 bases, with 12 bases left in between. CDR3 in DNA: TGTGCCAGCAGCCAAGTCGCGGTTAAACACACTGAAGCTTTCTTT. Protein: CASSQVAVKHTEAFF.

The V and J genes are TRBV14 and TRBJ1-2; no clear D gene. V gave up 0 bases and J gave up 0 bases, with 17 bases separating them. The germline V gene encodes CDR1 SGHDN and CDR2 FVKESK. The CDR3 runs to 18 residues. In DNA form, the CDR3 reads TGTGCCAGCAGCCAAGATAACGTGCGTGGTATGGCTAACTATGGCTACACCTTC. Amino acid sequence: CASSQDNVRGMANYGYTF.

The V gene is TRBV5-1, the J gene TRBJ1-1, with TRBD1 matching over 7 bases. Trimming at V came to 4 bases and at J to 1 base, leaving 4 bases not matched to a gene. Per the germline V gene, CDR1 is SGHRS and CDR2 is YFSETQ. There are 14 residues in the CDR3. CDR3 in amino acids: CASSSRDRNTEAFF. For the CDR3, the DNA is TGCGCCAGCAGCAGCCGGGACAGGAACACTGAAGCTTTCTTT. Combining the CDR3 with reference TRBV5-1 and TRBJ1-1 gives the whole variable domain KAGVTQTPRYLIKTRGQQVTLSCSPISGHRSVSWYQQTPGQGLQFLFEYFSETQRNKGNFPGRFSGRQFSNSRSEMNVSTLELGDSALYLCASSSRDRNTEAFFGQGTRLTVV.

The chain recombines TRBV19 with TRBJ1-2; possibly TRBD1 for D (5 bases). Germline assignment: CDR1 LNHDA and CDR2 SQIVND (reference sequence). V was trimmed by 5 bases and J by 8 bases, leaving 12 bases between them. This CDR3 spans 12 amino acids. For the CDR3, the DNA is TGTGCCAGTAGTCCCCAGGGCGGAGGCTACACCTTC. Amino acid sequence: CASSPQGGGYTF.

The chain links TRBV11-2 to TRBJ2-7; 13 nucleotides agree with TRBD2. The CDR3 extends over 16 amino acids. Per the germline V gene, CDR1 is SGHAT and CDR2 is FQNNGV. J was trimmed by 4 bases and V by 3 bases; bases with no gene match: 6. This CDR3 reads CASSFPGLAGKYEQYF. DNA for the CDR3: TGTGCCAGCAGCTTCCCGGGACTAGCGGGAAAGTACGAGCAGTACTTC. The entire variable domain, with the rest obtained from reference TRBV11-2 and TRBJ2-7, is as follows: EAGVAQSPRYKIIEKRQSVAFWCNPISGHATLYWYQQILGQGPKLLIQFQNNGVVDDSQLPKDRFSAERLKGVDSTLKIQPAKLEDSAVYLCASSFPGLAGKYEQYFGPGTRLTVT.

The rearrangement joins TRBV12-5 to TRBJ2-7, with D perhaps matching TRBD1 (6 bases). The CDR3 loop spans 13 amino acids. V shed 6 bases and J shed 2 bases, with 11 bases lying between them. Germline-derived CDR1 and CDR2 are LGHNT and FRNRAP. CDR3 in amino acids: CASGLTGTYEQYF. CDR3 nucleotide sequence: TGTGCTAGTGGCCTGACAGGTACCTACGAGCAGTACTTC.

V and J are TRBV14 and TRBJ2-7, with a tentative D call TRBD1 (6 bases). CDR1 is SGHDN, CDR2 FVKESK, per germline. Trimming cost V 0 bases and J 4 bases, with 19 bases left between them. The CDR3 consists of 17 residues. DNA for the CDR3: TGTGCCAGCAGCCAAGAACAGGGCCCCCAGACTATTTACGAGCAGTACTTC. It translates to CASSQEQGPQTIYEQYF.

The chain employs TRBV19 and TRBJ2-7; 9 positions agree with TRBD1. The CDR3 totals 17 residues. J lost 3 bases, V lost 6 bases, and 15 bases had no gene match. Germline V CDR1 and CDR2: LNHDA, SQIVND (reference sequence). The chain's CDR3 is CASSGQGPASGYYEQYF. The CDR3 DNA reads TGTGCCAGTAGCGGACAGGGGCCGGCTAGCGGCTACTACGAGCAGTACTTC.

This clone was seen a few times. This sequence joins TRBV5-1 and TRBJ2-1, with 9 bases identical to TRBD2. J gave up 4 bases and V 4 bases, and 12 bases lay outside the gene matches. This CDR3 has 17 amino acids. Germline V gives CDR1 SGHRS, CDR2 YFSETQ. The CDR3: CASSPTSSGITYNEQFF. In DNA, the CDR3 is TGCGCCAGCAGCCCGACGTCTAGCGGGATTACGTACAATGAGCAGTTCTTC.

The chain has TRBV10-3 and TRBJ1-1, with D hard to call. The CDR3 consists of 18 residues. Germline V gene data show CDR1 as ENHRY and CDR2 as SYGVKD. Trimming shortened V by 1 base and J by 0 bases, and 18 bases separated the two germline ends. The CDR3 nucleotides are TGTGCCATCAGTGAGTGGGCGAGCCAAACAGACATGAACACTGAAGCTTTCTTT. This gives the protein CAISEWASQTDMNTEAFF.

The V gene is TRBV6-7, the J gene TRBJ1-2; unclear D gene. TRBV6-7 is recorded as an ORF, its role being uncertain. Trimming took off 0 bases at V and 1 base at J, with 12 bases between the two ends. This CDR3 contains 16 residues. The CDR3 nucleotides are TGTGCCAGCAGTTACTCTGATCCAGTTTATAACTATGGCTACACCTTC. Translation gives CASSYSDPVYNYGYTF.

The chain links TRBV28 to TRBJ2-7; D gene ambiguous. The germline V and J ends were trimmed by 3 bases and 1 base, with 7 bases remaining between them. The length of the CDR3 is 13 residues. Germline V CDR1 and CDR2: MDHEN, SYDVKM. The CDR3 sequence is CASSFRFSYEQYF. As DNA, the CDR3 is TGTGCCAGCAGTTTCAGGTTTTCCTACGAGCAGTACTTC.